One and the same sample provided the 29 T cell receptor beta chains below, sequenced in a study of T cells in Graves' hyperthyroidism and ophthalmopathy. Using RNA transcripts as the source, TCR beta CDR3 regions were amplified. Initially, a first-round RT-PCR of the TCR CDR3 employed the HTBI primer set. TCRdb independently ran MiXCR on the multiplex PCR reads; one entry per CDR3 protein. The top ten clones hold approximately 27% of a sample with 300,000 to 500,000 distinct CDR3 sequences, about 14% of them seen once. Specimen: blood. These receptor sequences come from a man aged 45-60 years with Graves' ophthalmopathy.

V gene TRBV19 combines with J gene TRBJ2-2; D is uncertain. V dropped 5 bases and J dropped 4 bases, with 17 bases sitting between them. Germline loops: CDR1 LNHDA, CDR2 SQIVND (reference sequence). This CDR3 is built from 16 residues. CDR3 bases: TGTGCCAGTAGTGACCTAATAGAGAGTTTCACCGGGGAGCTGTTTTTT. It codes for CASSDLIESFTGELFF.

J is TRBJ2-1 and V is TRBV3-1; 10 bases are a match to TRBD2. Germline-derived CDR1 and CDR2 are LGHDT and YNNKEL (reference sequence). The CDR3 has 15 residues. V lost 1 base to trimming and J lost 8 bases; unmatched junction nucleotides: 5. The CDR3 DNA follows: TGTGCCAGCAGCCAAGGGCTAGCGGGAGTCTATGAGCAGTTCTTC. The encoded protein is CASSQGLAGVYEQFF.

The chain recombines TRBV15 with TRBJ2-7; 7 bases fit TRBD2. Germline assignment: CDR1 LNHNV and CDR2 YYDKDF (reference sequence). J lost 0 bases, V lost 1 base, and 3 bases had no gene match. This CDR3 contains 15 residues. The CDR3 loop is CATSRGPSGSYEQYF. The CDR3 bases are TGTGCCACCAGCAGAGGTCCTAGCGGCTCCTACGAGCAGTACTTC.

This clonotype was recorded at least ten times. The rearrangement links TRBV2 to TRBJ2-7; TRBD2 matches 14 bases. V dropped 6 bases and J dropped 12; count of bases not matched to a gene: 10. Germline CDR1 and CDR2: SNHLY and FYNNEI. The CDR3 consists of 14 residues. Here the CDR3 DNA reads TGTGCCAGCAGCTCCGGGACTAGCGGGAGTTTGCTGTACTTC. It translates to CASSSGTSGSLLYF.

At least ten counts were recorded for this clonotype. The chain is built from TRBV2 and TRBJ2-2; tentatively, D is TRBD2 (5 bases). This CDR3 comprises 14 residues. Germline CDR1 reads SNHLY; CDR2 reads FYNNEI. V was clipped by 11 bases and J by 6 bases, with 19 bases between them. CDR3 nucleotide sequence: TGTGCCGGAAAGGCTGTAGCGTCCCCCGGGGAGCTGTTTTTT. The encoded protein is CAGKAVASPGELFF.

This clonotype was seen a handful of times. The rearrangement joins TRBV7-9 to TRBJ2-5, with 8 nucleotides matching TRBD2. The junction had 2 bases not matched to a gene; V was cut back by 0 bases and J by 2 bases. CDR1 SEHNR and CDR2 FQNEAQ come from the germline V gene (reference sequence). The CDR3 has 15 residues. The CDR3 region is CASSLASGVQETQYF. In DNA, the CDR3 is TGTGCCAGCAGCTTAGCTAGCGGGGTGCAAGAGACCCAGTACTTC.

Ten or more counts support this clonotype. The V gene is TRBV5-4, the J gene TRBJ2-2; 9 positions match TRBD2. The germline V gene has CDR1 SGHNT and CDR2 YYREEE (reference sequence). There are 16 residues in the CDR3. Trimming at V came to 0 bases and at J to 2 bases, leaving 2 bases not matched to a gene. Here the CDR3 reads CASSLGLAENTGELFF. The DNA for the CDR3 is TGTGCCAGCAGCTTGGGACTAGCGGAAAACACCGGGGAGCTGTTTTTT.

The chain is built from TRBV20-1 and TRBJ1-1, with D hard to call. This CDR3 has 13 amino acids. Germline-derived CDR1 and CDR2 are DFQATT and SNEGSKA (reference sequence). The V end lost 5 bases, the J end lost 1 base, and 11 bases lay between the germline ends. As DNA, the CDR3 is TGCAGTGCTCGAATGAGCAGGAACACTGAAGCTTTCTTT. Protein product: CSARMSRNTEAFF.

In this sample, this clonotype turned up many times. The chain carries TRBV6-1 and TRBJ1-5; possibly TRBD1 for D (5 bases). The germline gives CDR1 MNHNS, CDR2 SASEGT. V was shortened by 2 bases and J by 3 bases, with 14 bases between the two germline ends. The CDR3 runs 16 residues. CDR3 DNA sequence: TGTGCCAGCAGTGAATGGGCCCTAGGGACCAATCAGCCCCAGCATTTT. It encodes CASSEWALGTNQPQHF.

This clonotype occurred many times. The chain links TRBV27 to TRBJ2-7; D gene uncertain. The V and J ends lost 7 bases and 0 bases respectively, with 13 bases between them. Germline CDR1 is MNHEY and CDR2 is SMNVEV (reference sequence). This CDR3 has 14 amino acids. The CDR3 bases are TGTGCCAGCATGAAGTCAGGACCCTCCTACGAGCAGTACTTC. It translates to CASMKSGPSYEQYF.

Many counts were recorded for this clonotype. The chain joins TRBV4-1 to TRBJ2-5, with unresolved D. The germline V gene has CDR1 MGHRA and CDR2 YSYEKL. This CDR3 spans 14 amino acids. Between the trimmed V and J ends, which lost 0 bases and 1 base, there was a span of 6 bases. This CDR3 reads CASSQDHTQETQYF. The CDR3 nucleotides are TGCGCCAGCAGCCAAGACCACACCCAAGAGACCCAGTACTTC.

Ten or more counts support this clonotype. The chain recombines TRBV6-1 with TRBJ2-7; D is possibly TRBD1 (5 bases). This CDR3 has 15 amino acids. Trimming took off 5 bases at V and 4 bases at J, with 18 bases between the two ends. Germline V CDR1 and CDR2: MNHNS, SASEGT. The CDR3 spells CASSPRSGPGYEQYF. The CDR3 DNA follows: TGTGCCAGCAGTCCCCGATCAGGGCCGGGTTACGAGCAGTACTTC.

This clonotype was found a few times. V is TRBV3-1 and J is TRBJ2-2; TRBD2 matches at 8 bases. This CDR3 has 17 residues. Trimming removed 4 bases from V and 4 bases from J; junction bases left unmatched: 11. CDR1 and CDR2 from the germline V gene are LGHDT and YNNKEL (reference sequence). The CDR3 sequence is CASSPSPGGRITGELFF. The CDR3 DNA reads TGTGCCAGCAGCCCCTCCCCGGGAGGGCGGATCACCGGGGAGCTGTTTTTT.

This clonotype was seen many times. The chain has TRBV24-1 and TRBJ2-7; D might be TRBD1 (5 bases). V was cut by 2 bases and J by 1 base, with 11 bases left in between. Germline CDR1 KGHDR, CDR2 SFDVKD. The CDR3 sequence is 15 residues long. The CDR3 loop is CATSDSTDLSYEQYF. The CDR3 DNA sequence: TGTGCCACCAGTGATTCGACAGACCTGTCCTACGAGCAGTACTTC.

There are many counts of this clonotype. CDR3 region: CASSQVRAAGWPEAFF. Here the CDR3 DNA reads TGTGCCAGCAGCCAAGTCCGAGCCGCAGGATGGCCTGAAGCTTTCTTT. The chain employs TRBV3-1 and TRBJ1-1, with D unclear. The germline CDR1 and CDR2 sequences are LGHDT and YNNKEL (reference sequence). This CDR3 comprises 16 residues. V was clipped by 1 base and J by 6 bases, with 18 bases between them.

V gene TRBV9 combines with J gene TRBJ1-1; possible D gene TRBD1, 5 bases. V dropped 5 bases and J dropped 5 bases, with 16 bases sitting between them. The CDR3 length is 14 residues. Germline-derived CDR1 and CDR2 are SGDLS and YYNGEE. This CDR3 reads CASRFDGGETEAFF. CDR3 DNA: TGTGCCAGCAGGTTTGACGGGGGGGAAACTGAAGCTTTCTTT.

The table lists this clonotype with many counts. The rearrangement links TRBV7-2 to TRBJ2-5; 7 bases line up with TRBD2. CDR3 length equals 13 residues. Per germline, CDR1 SGHTA and CDR2 FQGNSA. The trim removed 8 bases at V and 6 bases at J, leaving 9 bases unmatched. The CDR3 protein is CASYVGRVQTQYF. The CDR3 DNA sequence: TGTGCCAGCTACGTAGGGAGGGTGCAGACCCAGTACTTC.

The table lists this clonotype with a few counts. This sequence joins TRBV19 and TRBJ2-2; no clear D gene. V was shortened by 6 bases and J by 4 bases, with 12 bases between the two germline ends. The CDR3 spans 14 residues. In germline, CDR1 is LNHDA, CDR2 SQIVND (reference sequence). The CDR3 bases are TGTGCCAGTAGCTATCACGGGTCCACCGGGGAGCTGTTTTTT. It specifies CASSYHGSTGELFF.

The table lists this clonotype with many counts. The V and J genes are TRBV7-6 and TRBJ1-1, with no clear D. V was clipped by 5 bases and J by 3 bases, with 10 bases between them. The CDR3 length is 13 residues. Germline CDR1 is SGHVS and CDR2 is FNYEAQ. The CDR3 spells CASSADIYTEAFF. The CDR3 DNA follows: TGTGCCAGCAGCGCCGACATCTACACTGAAGCTTTCTTT.

This clonotype was seen more than once but under ten times. The rearrangement joins TRBV4-1 to TRBJ1-3, with 10 nucleotides matching TRBD1. J lost 3 bases, V lost 1 base, and 6 bases had no gene match. Germline V lookup: CDR1 MGHRA, CDR2 YSYEKL. The CDR3 has 17 residues. CDR3 protein: CASSQVGTGVFGNTIYF. The CDR3 coding sequence is TGCGCCAGCAGCCAAGTGGGGACAGGGGTATTTGGAAACACCATATATTTT.

Of note for this clonotype: A read error is possible here, since a much larger clone lies one base away. V usage is TRBV5-6 and J usage is TRBJ2-7, with 13 bases matching TRBD2. Germline V gene data show CDR1 as SGHDT and CDR2 as YYEEEE. The CDR3 length is 14 residues. V was pared by 8 bases and J by 7 bases, with 9 bases of the junction left unmatched. The CDR3 spells CASQGLAGFNEQYF. The CDR3 nucleotides read TGTGCCAGTCAGGGACTAGCGGGGTTCAATGAGCAGTACTTC.

This clonotype has at least ten counts. The V and J genes are TRBV5-6 and TRBJ2-7; 12 bases are a match to TRBD1. The ends lost 3 bases at V and 4 bases at J; junction bases unmatched: 5. The CDR3 is 15 amino acids. CDR1 SGHDT and CDR2 YYEEEE come from the germline V gene. CDR3 DNA: TGTGCCAGCAGCTCCGGGACAGGGGGCGGGTACGAGCAGTACTTC. This codes for CASSSGTGGGYEQYF.

This clonotype was picked up many times. The rearrangement uses TRBV6-1 and TRBJ2-7, with 10 bases identical to TRBD2. The germline V gene has CDR1 MNHNS and CDR2 SASEGT. The CDR3 is 13 amino acids. The V gene end was trimmed by 7 bases and the J gene end by 5 bases; junction bases not matched to a gene: 5. CDR3 amino acids: CASTPSGSHEQYF. The CDR3 DNA follows: TGTGCCAGCACCCCTAGCGGGAGCCACGAGCAGTACTTC.

Many counts were recorded for this clonotype. The chain couples TRBV5-5 to TRBJ2-1; D remains unclear. The CDR3 is 16 amino acids. The germline V gene encodes CDR1 SGHKS and CDR2 YYEKEE (reference sequence). The V end lost 2 bases, the J end lost 0 bases, and 12 bases lay between the germline ends. CDR3 DNA: TGTGCCAGCAGCTTTTTCGAAAATGACTCCTACAATGAGCAGTTCTTC. It specifies CASSFFENDSYNEQFF.

This clonotype was found many times. The rearrangement links TRBV12-3 or TRBV12-4 to TRBJ2-7; 7 bases agree with TRBD1. With 3 bases clipped from V and 9 bases from J, the junction kept 11 bases outside the gene matches. The CDR3 has 14 residues. The CDR3 here is CASSLRAQRDRQYF. The CDR3 DNA reads TGTGCCAGCAGTTTGCGCGCCCAAAGGGACAGGCAGTACTTC.

This clonotype has a count of ten or more. V is TRBV7-3 and J is TRBJ2-7; no clear D. V lost 2 bases and J 2 bases, leaving 10 bases between the germline ends. CDR3 size: 14 residues. From germline, CDR1 is SGHTA and CDR2 FQGTGA. The CDR3: CASSLAGAAYEQYF. The DNA for the CDR3 is TGTGCCAGCAGCTTAGCTGGTGCGGCCTACGAGCAGTACTTC.

This clonotype has just a few counts. CDR3 amino acids: CASSYSTRISTDTQYF. The CDR3 nucleotides are TGTGCCAGCAGTTACTCAACGCGAATTAGCACAGATACGCAGTATTTT. The V gene is TRBV6-6, the J gene TRBJ2-3; D is unresolved. Germline V CDR1 and CDR2: MNHNY, SVGAGI (reference sequence). This CDR3 comprises 16 residues. Trimming pared 0 bases from V and 0 bases from J, leaving 10 bases between.

This clonotype appeared many times. Written as DNA, the CDR3 is TGTGCCAGCAGTTGGGGCGAGGTCTTCGGTAATTCACCCCTCCACTTT. Translating gives CASSWGEVFGNSPLHF. The chain is built from TRBV6-8 and TRBJ1-6; weak D call: TRBD1 (5 bases). The V end was cut by 4 bases, the J end by 6 bases, with 16 bases between. This CDR3 region has 16 residues. CDR1 is MNHGY and CDR2 is SAAAGT in the germline V gene.

In this sample, this clonotype turned up many times. The J gene is TRBJ1-3, the V gene TRBV20-1; D uncertain. The germline gives CDR1 DFQATT, CDR2 SNEGSKA (reference sequence). V dropped 6 bases and J dropped 2 bases, with 8 bases sitting between them. The CDR3 contains 12 residues. CDR3 region: CSAREAGNTIYF. CDR3 nucleotides: TGCAGTGCAAGGGAGGCTGGAAACACCATATATTTT.